The 4 T cell receptor beta chains reported below all come from one sample, sequenced in a study of response to subunit inactivated influenza vaccine. One entry per CDR3 protein results from TCRdb running MiXCR on the RT-PCR reads. The profile shows almost 600,000 distinct CDR3 sequences, around 15% of them singletons. The sample was PBMCs from blood, taken 12 days after vaccination. The receptor set was obtained from a man between 45 and 60 years old who received an inactivated influenza vaccine.

The chain joins TRBV3-1 to TRBJ1-6; D is perhaps TRBD1 (5 bases). Germline loops: CDR1 LGHDT, CDR2 YNNKEL (reference sequence). The CDR3 spans 14 residues. V lost 3 bases to trimming and J lost 9 bases, with 12 bases between them. The CDR3 is CASSQPTGGSPLHF. As DNA, the CDR3 is TGTGCCAGCAGCCAGCCTACGGGGGGTTCACCCCTCCACTTT.

The genes are TRBV7-9 and TRBJ2-5; D remains unclear. V shed 2 bases and J shed 1 base, with 8 bases lying between them. The CDR3 runs to 14 residues. Germline CDR1 and CDR2: SEHNR and FQNEAQ (reference sequence). The chain's CDR3 is CASSLLSFQETQYF. In nucleotides, the CDR3 is TGTGCCAGCAGCTTATTAAGTTTCCAAGAGACCCAGTACTTC.

This chain links TRBV5-1 with TRBJ2-7, with D unresolved. The CDR3 contains 14 residues. Between the trimmed V and J ends, which lost 0 bases and 3 bases, there was a span of 10 bases. Germline V gene sequence: CDR1 SGHRS, CDR2 YFSETQ. This CDR3 reads CASSLDWADYEQYF. The CDR3 DNA follows: TGCGCCAGCAGCTTGGATTGGGCAGACTACGAGCAGTACTTC.

Only a few counts were recorded for this clonotype. The CDR3: CSASNWASGGTDTQYF. In nucleotides, the CDR3 is TGCAGTGCTAGTAATTGGGCTAGCGGGGGCACAGATACGCAGTATTTT. The rearrangement joins TRBV20-1 to TRBJ2-3; 9 nucleotides match TRBD2. CDR3 length: 16 amino acids. With 3 bases clipped from V and 1 base from J, the junction kept 8 bases outside the gene matches. CDR1 and CDR2 (germline): DFQATT, SNEGSKA (reference sequence).